Below, one T cell receptor (beta chain) is given with its context. Its antigen is still unknown. Time point given: week 5, during vaccination. A single vaccine dose contained 300 ug of mutant IDH1 20-mer peptide, and topical imiquimod was used with it. The data belong to a study of a mutant IDH1 vaccine in newly diagnosed glioma. The overall study: The patients were given eight vaccinations, one each in weeks 1, 3, 5, 7, 11, 15, 19 and 23. Vaccination began 4-6 weeks post radiotherapy alone, or with temozolomide cycles. There were about 62% males and around 38% females among treated patients, whose mean age was 40.4 years.

Findings and caveats of the study: Apparently unrelated to pseudoprogression were changes in the top peripheral T cell clonotypes.

Some clones are missing from TCRdb's copy, which holds only in-frame ones; the method was immunoSEQ multiplex PCR. The table has roughly 42,000 clones, approximately 83% seen once. This CDR3 region has 15 residues. The ends lost 1 base at V and 5 bases at J; junction bases unmatched: 5. Germline assignment: CDR1 MGHRA and CDR2 YSYEKL. This sequence was found in a man in his forties with glioma. This rearrangement joins TRBV4-1 to TRBJ2-3; 8 nucleotides match TRBD1. The sample consisted of PBMCs, taken from a glioma patient whose treatment included an IDH1 peptide vaccine. This CDR3 is CASSQATGVGDTQYF. CDR3 nucleotide sequence: TGCGCCAGCAGCCAAGCGACAGGGGTGGGAGATACGCAGTATTTT.